This TCR beta chain was sequenced during a study of blood T cell repertoires in COVID-19. Study as a whole: From the United States, Italy and Spain came samples of acute and convalescent COVID-19. Sample material is recorded as cDNA or gDNA derived from T cells, B-cell-depleted T cells, or PBMCs.

CDR1 is SGHTA, CDR2 FQGNSA, per germline. This CDR3 has 14 residues. V was cut by 4 bases and J by 14 bases, with 23 bases left in between. In the original analysis: The assay estimated nucleated cells by amplifying reference gene primers. Sequencing used immunoSEQ multiplex PCR; TCRdb keeps in-frame clones, though not all of them. V, J and clone size were drawn from that table, and D and trimming were deduced from the DNA. The table shows some 120,000 clones, with approximately 80% occurring only once. Sequencing was carried out using peripheral blood. The chain links TRBV7-2 to TRBJ2-5, with D perhaps TRBD2 (6 bases). This clonotype was sampled from a human donor in a cohort sampled during active COVID-19. This CDR3 reads CASSSSPSASPPYF. CDR3 sequence (DNA): TGTGCCAGCAGCTCAAGTCCTAGCGCCTCGCCCCCATACTTC. Combining the CDR3 with reference TRBV7-2 and TRBJ2-5 gives the whole variable domain GAGVSQSPSNKVTEKGKDVELRCDPISGHTALYWYRQSLGQGLEFLIYFQGNSAPDKSGLPSDRFSAERTGGSVSTLTIQRTQQEDSAVYLCASSSSPSASPPYFGPGTRLLVL.